This T cell receptor (beta chain) comes out of a study of low-dose radiotherapy and immunotherapy resistance in tumors. Time point indicated: before trial treatment. Covering alpha and beta chains, TRAV- and TRBV-specific primers were used for the first-strand cDNA. PCR amplification of the TCRs was performed with Phusion for 20 PCR cycles, and it relied on a constant-region primer together with a V-primer adapter. TCRdb re-called the reads through MiXCR, storing one row per CDR3 protein. This sample has fewer than 90,000 distinct CDR3 sequences, with approximately 20% found just once. Germline V CDR1 and CDR2: LGHNA, YSLEER. V lost 3 bases and J lost 6, with 9 bases in between. CDR3 size: 13 residues. This clonotype was counted ten times or more.

The sequences come from PBMCs, collected before treatment. The chain carries TRBV4-3 and TRBJ2-1; D unresolved. This TCR derives from a male donor with prostate cancer. As DNA, the CDR3 is TGCGCCAGCAGCCAGACAAGAACCAATGAGCAGTTCTTC. Protein sequence: CASSQTRTNEQFF.